This TCR beta chain was identified during a study of OX40 agonist ivuxolimab in advanced cancers. Some clones are missing from TCRdb's copy, which holds only in-frame ones; the method was immunoSEQ multiplex PCR. The repertoire holds about 64,000 clones, with roughly 86% as singletons. Germline-derived CDR1 and CDR2 are LNHDA and SQIVND (reference sequence). V gave up 0 bases and J gave up 8 bases, with 17 bases separating them. This CDR3 has 16 amino acids. Sample: CD4+ or CD8+ T cells sorted from blood, taken in a trial of the OX40 agonist ivuxolimab. The source is an adult with an advanced solid tumor such as melanoma, head and neck, liver or kidney cancer. The chain links TRBV19 to TRBJ2-1; D possibly corresponds to TRBD2 (5 bases). The CDR3 nucleotides read TGTGCCAGTAGTATAGATCGTGGACTTACACTAGATGAGCAGTTCTTC. It encodes CASSIDRGLTLDEQFF.